The source of this T cell receptor (beta chain) is a study of blood T cell repertoires in COVID-19. Study-level information: The United States, Italy and Spain were the sources of the acute and convalescent COVID-19 samples. In each case, the material was cDNA or gDNA derived from T cells, B-cell-depleted T cells, or PBMCs.

Sequencing was performed with immunoSEQ multiplex PCR; in TCRdb, only in-frame clones are kept and a portion is missing. In the table there are roughly 200,000 clones, approximately 86% of which are singletons. Germline V gene lookup returns CDR1 SGHTA and CDR2 FQGNSA. This CDR3 has 15 residues. After removal of 1 base from V and 8 bases from J, the junction contained 7 bases not matched to a gene. Enrollees, about 18 to 95 years old, lived in about two dozen US areas. Exposed enrollees encountered a COVID-19 case at some point within 2 weeks before study entry. The source material was PBMCs or T cells enriched from blood (not recorded which). The V gene is TRBV7-2, the J gene TRBJ2-1, with 8 bases identical to TRBD1. The sequence came from a woman in her 30s who had been exposed to COVID-19. The DNA for the CDR3 is TGTGCCAGCAGCTTAGTTGGACAGGGCTTTGATGAGCAGTTCTTC. Encoded protein: CASSLVGQGFDEQFF.